This TCR beta chain came from a study of post-analysis software for immune sequencing data. Points from the study as a whole: Five TRBV segments, including TRBV5-6, TRBV5-1 and TRBV20-1, were more frequent in patients than controls.

The CDR3 runs to 14 residues. Trimming cost V 4 bases and J 1 base, with 10 bases left between them. The V gene's germline CDR1 is SGHTA and CDR2 FQGTGA. As to this clonotype: The antigen remains undetermined.

Researchers reported that TCR beta cDNA libraries carried unique molecular identifiers. TCRdb re-analysed the PCR reads in MiXCR, keeping a single row per CDR3 protein. The table has 740,000 or so distinct CDR3 sequences, roughly 50% seen once. Sequences were obtained from blood. The J gene is TRBJ1-2, the V gene TRBV7-3, with D possibly TRBD1 on 6 matching bases. This TCR came from a girl between 5 and 17 years old with multiple sclerosis. CDR3 bases: TGTGCCAGCAGCTCGGGACACCTTAACTATGGCTACACCTTC. Its protein is CASSSGHLNYGYTF.